The present T cell receptor (beta chain) was sequenced within a study of tissue T cells after allogeneic stem cell transplantation. Some clones are missing from TCRdb's copy, which holds only in-frame ones; the method was immunoSEQ multiplex PCR. The sample contains about 1,400 clones, about 86% of which appear only once. Germline loops: CDR1 LNHDA, CDR2 SQIVND (reference sequence). The ends were cut back, 3 bases at V and 0 bases at J, with 9 bases in the middle. This CDR3 spans 15 amino acids. The rearrangement joins TRBV19 to TRBJ2-1; D call uncertain. Sequenced here: spleen tissue, sampled at autopsy. This clonotype originated in a male patient between 35 and 75 years old with steroid-refractory graft-versus-host disease after an allogeneic stem cell transplant. Some T cells may be graft donor cells. The CDR3 DNA follows: TGTGCCAGTAGTATCGGGCGGAGCTCCTACAATGAGCAGTTCTTC. Translation: CASSIGRSSYNEQFF.